This is a list of T cell receptor beta chains from one sample in a study of OX40 agonist ivuxolimab in advanced cancers. The data were produced by immunoSEQ multiplex PCR, yet TCRdb's version contains in-frame clones alone and is incomplete. The top ten clones hold 0.8% to 1% of a sample with about 33,000 clones, approximately 89% of them seen once. This sample comprised CD4+ or CD8+ T cells sorted from blood, obtained in a trial of the OX40 agonist ivuxolimab. These TCRs come from an adult with an advanced solid tumor such as melanoma, head and neck, liver or kidney cancer. The CDR3 runs from the conserved cysteine through the conserved F or W. The D gene is left open where the match is weak. The size of a clone is reported for some rows only, either as once, few or many, or as a class for expanded clones.

V gene: TRBV10-2; D gene: TRBD1; J gene: TRBJ1-3; clone size: NA; CDR3 protein: CASSVPQGEGGNTIYF; CDR3 DNA: TGCGCCAGCAGCGTCCCACAGGGGGAAGGGGGAAACACCATATATTTT
V gene: TRBV2; D gene: NA; J gene: TRBJ2-7; clone size: NA; CDR3 protein: CASWPQDGYYEQYF; CDR3 DNA: TGTGCCAGCTGGCCACAGGACGGATACTACGAGCAGTACTTC
V gene: TRBV6-1; D gene: NA; J gene: TRBJ2-2; clone size: NA; CDR3 protein: CASSGVLGTGELFF; CDR3 DNA: TGTGCCAGCAGTGGAGTCCTAGGTACCGGGGAGCTGTTTTTT
V gene: TRBV29-1; D gene: TRBD1; J gene: TRBJ2-7; clone size: NA; CDR3 protein: CSAGQGALYEQYF; CDR3 DNA: TGCAGCGCGGGACAGGGGGCGCTTTACGAGCAGTACTTC
V gene: TRBV21-1; D gene: NA; J gene: TRBJ1-6; clone size: once; CDR3 protein: CASSPRRDRAPNSPLHF; CDR3 DNA: TGTGCCAGCAGCCCCAGAAGGGACAGGGCTCCAAATTCACCCCTCCACTTT
V gene: TRBV6-1; D gene: NA; J gene: TRBJ1-5; clone size: few; CDR3 protein: CASRLQNGNQPQHF; CDR3 DNA: TGTGCCAGCAGGTTGCAGAACGGCAATCAGCCCCAGCATTTT
V gene: TRBV4-1; D gene: NA; J gene: TRBJ1-5; clone size: NA; CDR3 protein: CASSQGDSNQPQHF; CDR3 DNA: TGCGCCAGCAGCCAAGGGGATAGCAATCAGCCCCAGCATTTT
V gene: TRBV4-1; D gene: TRBD2; J gene: TRBJ2-1; clone size: NA; CDR3 protein: CATRGGLAGGPYNEQFF; CDR3 DNA: TGCGCCACCCGGGGGGGGCTAGCGGGGGGGCCTTACAATGAGCAGTTCTTC
V gene: TRBV6-1; D gene: TRBD1; J gene: TRBJ1-4; clone size: NA; CDR3 protein: CASNRGDEKLFF; CDR3 DNA: TGTGCCAGCAACAGGGGGGATGAAAAACTGTTTTTT
V gene: TRBV23-1; D gene: TRBD1; J gene: TRBJ1-5; clone size: NA; CDR3 protein: CASSQSNRGHQPQHF; CDR3 DNA: TGCGCCAGCAGTCAATCGAACAGGGGTCATCAGCCCCAGCATTTT
V gene: TRBV5-1; D gene: NA; J gene: TRBJ1-6; clone size: NA; CDR3 protein: CASSLQELGFSPLHF; CDR3 DNA: TGCGCCAGCAGCTTACAAGAATTAGGGTTTTCACCCCTCCACTTT
V gene: TRBV7-2; D gene: NA; J gene: TRBJ2-1; clone size: once; CDR3 protein: CASMRGGYNEQFF; CDR3 DNA: TGTGCCAGCATGCGGGGCGGCTACAATGAGCAGTTCTTC
V gene: TRBV4-1; D gene: TRBD1; J gene: TRBJ2-4; clone size: NA; CDR3 protein: CASSQGDRARRNIQYF; CDR3 DNA: TGCGCCAGCAGCCAAGGAGACAGGGCCCGCAGAAACATTCAGTACTTC
V gene: TRBV29-1; D gene: NA; J gene: TRBJ1-2; clone size: NA; CDR3 protein: CSGTPPVGYTF; CDR3 DNA: TGCAGTGGAACTCCACCAGTGGGCTACACCTTC
V gene: TRBV5-4; D gene: TRBD1; J gene: TRBJ1-1; clone size: NA; CDR3 protein: CASSPTGGKNTEAFF; CDR3 DNA: TGTGCCAGCAGCCCAACAGGGGGCAAGAACACTGAAGCTTTCTTT
V gene: TRBV2; D gene: NA; J gene: TRBJ2-6; clone size: once; CDR3 protein: CASLRSSGANVLTF; CDR3 DNA: TGTGCCAGTCTCCGGTCCTCTGGGGCCAACGTCCTGACTTTC
V gene: TRBV28; D gene: NA; J gene: TRBJ1-6; clone size: NA; CDR3 protein: CASSLYQDNSPLHF; CDR3 DNA: TGTGCCAGCAGTTTATACCAGGATAATTCACCCCTCCACTTT
V gene: TRBV19; D gene: NA; J gene: TRBJ2-7; clone size: NA; CDR3 protein: CASSITGAYEQYF; CDR3 DNA: TGTGCCAGTAGTATAACCGGAGCCTACGAGCAGTACTTC
V gene: TRBV7-9; D gene: TRBD1; J gene: TRBJ2-3; clone size: NA; CDR3 protein: CASSLPRTGVTDTQYF; CDR3 DNA: TGTGCCAGCAGCCTACCCCGGACAGGGGTGACAGATACGCAGTATTTT
V gene: TRBV5-6; D gene: NA; J gene: TRBJ2-3; clone size: NA; CDR3 protein: CASRSSGKAGDTQYF; CDR3 DNA: TGTGCCAGCAGGTCCTCCGGTAAAGCTGGAGATACGCAGTATTTT
V gene: TRBV28; D gene: NA; J gene: TRBJ2-7; clone size: NA; CDR3 protein: CASGEGTMEVEQYF; CDR3 DNA: TGTGCCAGCGGCGAGGGGACAATGGAGGTAGAGCAGTACTTC
V gene: TRBV2; D gene: NA; J gene: TRBJ2-1; clone size: NA; CDR3 protein: CASSQGDEQFF; CDR3 DNA: TGTGCCAGCAGTCAAGGGGATGAGCAGTTCTTC
V gene: TRBV19; D gene: NA; J gene: TRBJ1-1; clone size: NA; CDR3 protein: CASIAGRWTEAFF; CDR3 DNA: TGTGCCAGTATTGCAGGGAGGTGGACTGAAGCTTTCTTT
V gene: TRBV7-2; D gene: NA; J gene: TRBJ2-5; clone size: NA; CDR3 protein: CASSQGETQYF; CDR3 DNA: TGTGCCAGCAGCCAAGGCGAGACCCAGTACTTC
V gene: TRBV4-2; D gene: TRBD2; J gene: TRBJ2-1; clone size: NA; CDR3 protein: CASSQQAGENEQFF; CDR3 DNA: TGTGCCAGCAGCCAGCAAGCGGGGGAGAATGAGCAGTTCTTC
V gene: TRBV5-4; D gene: NA; J gene: TRBJ1-2; clone size: once; CDR3 protein: CASSLDPTNYGYTF; CDR3 DNA: TGTGCCAGCAGCCTAGACCCCACTAACTATGGCTACACCTTC
V gene: TRBV9; D gene: TRBD1; J gene: TRBJ1-3; clone size: NA; CDR3 protein: CASSVTGLGGNTIYF; CDR3 DNA: TGTGCCAGCAGCGTGACAGGGTTGGGAGGAAACACCATATATTTT
V gene: TRBV11-2; D gene: NA; J gene: TRBJ2-1; clone size: once; CDR3 protein: CASSLNSISADEQFF; CDR3 DNA: TGTGCCAGCAGCTTAAACTCTATTAGCGCTGATGAGCAGTTCTTC
V gene: TRBV7-2; D gene: NA; J gene: TRBJ2-2; clone size: NA; CDR3 protein: CASTKAVRGPRGELFF; CDR3 DNA: TGTGCCAGCACCAAGGCGGTCCGGGGGCCGCGCGGGGAGCTGTTTTTT
V gene: TRBV28; D gene: NA; J gene: TRBJ1-6; clone size: NA; CDR3 protein: CASSSRESSYNSPLHF; CDR3 DNA: TGTGCCAGCAGTTCTAGGGAGAGCTCCTATAATTCACCCCTCCACTTT
V gene: TRBV2; D gene: TRBD1; J gene: TRBJ1-1; clone size: NA; CDR3 protein: CASIRTGQNTEAFF; CDR3 DNA: TGTGCCAGCATTCGGACAGGACAAAACACTGAAGCTTTCTTT
V gene: TRBV6-5; D gene: TRBD1; J gene: TRBJ1-6; clone size: NA; CDR3 protein: CASKGTANSPLHF; CDR3 DNA: TGTGCCAGCAAGGGGACAGCGAATTCACCCCTCCACTTT
V gene: TRBV19; D gene: TRBD1; J gene: TRBJ1-2; clone size: NA; CDR3 protein: CASSISGQVYGYTF; CDR3 DNA: TGTGCCAGTAGTATTTCGGGACAGGTCTATGGCTACACCTTC
V gene: TRBV10-2; D gene: NA; J gene: TRBJ1-3; clone size: NA; CDR3 protein: CAASGYRGNTIYF; CDR3 DNA: TGCGCCGCATCCGGGTACAGGGGAAACACCATATATTTT
V gene: TRBV30; D gene: NA; J gene: TRBJ1-1; clone size: few; CDR3 protein: CAWSASPVNTEAFF; CDR3 DNA: TGTGCCTGGAGTGCGTCGCCAGTGAACACTGAAGCTTTCTTT
V gene: TRBV9; D gene: NA; J gene: TRBJ1-1; clone size: NA; CDR3 protein: CASSVGIAGGAGTEAFF; CDR3 DNA: TGTGCCAGCAGCGTAGGTATTGCTGGGGGGGCGGGAACTGAAGCTTTCTTT
V gene: TRBV6-6; D gene: NA; J gene: TRBJ1-1; clone size: NA; CDR3 protein: CASREIFMNTEAFF; CDR3 DNA: TGTGCCAGCAGAGAGATTTTTATGAACACTGAAGCTTTCTTT
V gene: TRBV11-2; D gene: TRBD2; J gene: TRBJ2-1; clone size: NA; CDR3 protein: CASSWGVAGVNEQFF; CDR3 DNA: TGTGCCAGCAGTTGGGGGGTAGCGGGAGTTAATGAGCAGTTCTTC
V gene: TRBV10-1; D gene: TRBD1; J gene: TRBJ1-4; clone size: NA; CDR3 protein: CASRARDRGEKLFF; CDR3 DNA: TGCGCCAGCAGAGCCCGGGACAGGGGTGAAAAACTGTTTTTT
V gene: TRBV7-3; D gene: TRBD2; J gene: TRBJ2-7; clone size: once; CDR3 protein: CASSQGLASSYEQYF; CDR3 DNA: TGTGCCAGCAGCCAGGGACTAGCGTCCTCCTACGAGCAGTACTTC
V gene: TRBV28; D gene: NA; J gene: TRBJ2-7; clone size: NA; CDR3 protein: CASLRTASYEQYF; CDR3 DNA: TGTGCCAGCTTGCGGACAGCTTCCTACGAGCAGTACTTC
V gene: TRBV5-4; D gene: TRBD1; J gene: TRBJ2-5; clone size: NA; CDR3 protein: CASGEGGQNRQETQYF; CDR3 DNA: TGTGCCAGTGGTGAAGGGGGCCAGAATAGGCAAGAGACCCAGTACTTC
V gene: TRBV6-6; D gene: TRBD2; J gene: TRBJ2-5; clone size: once; CDR3 protein: CASSYAPSGMGETQYF; CDR3 DNA: TGTGCCAGCAGTTACGCTCCTAGCGGTATGGGAGAGACCCAGTACTTC
V gene: TRBV6-4; D gene: TRBD2; J gene: TRBJ2-1; clone size: NA; CDR3 protein: CASSVAGGQNEQFF; CDR3 DNA: TGTGCCAGCAGTGTAGCGGGGGGGCAAAATGAGCAGTTCTTC
V gene: TRBV5-1; D gene: TRBD1; J gene: TRBJ1-4; clone size: once; CDR3 protein: CASSSLGTETEKLFF; CDR3 DNA: TGCGCCAGCAGCTCCCTCGGGACAGAGACTGAAAAACTGTTTTTT
V gene: TRBV11-2; D gene: NA; J gene: TRBJ2-2; clone size: NA; CDR3 protein: CASSLVDTGELFF; CDR3 DNA: TGTGCCAGCAGCTTAGTAGACACCGGGGAGCTGTTTTTT
V gene: TRBV6-5; D gene: NA; J gene: TRBJ1-6; clone size: NA; CDR3 protein: CASSHRSSPLHF; CDR3 DNA: TGTGCCAGCAGTCACAGGTCGTCACCCCTCCACTTT
V gene: TRBV7-2; D gene: NA; J gene: TRBJ2-7; clone size: NA; CDR3 protein: CASNRTVAKKLRRQARQYF; CDR3 DNA: TGTGCCAGCAACAGGACAGTCGCCAAAAAATTACGGCGACAGGCGAGGCAGTACTTC
V gene: TRBV21-1; D gene: NA; J gene: TRBJ2-2; clone size: NA; CDR3 protein: CASSKSGHPANTGELFF; CDR3 DNA: TGTGCCAGCAGCAAATCGGGGCACCCCGCGAACACCGGGGAGCTGTTTTTT
V gene: TRBV5-1; D gene: TRBD2; J gene: TRBJ2-5; clone size: NA; CDR3 protein: CASSPRGGNRLETQYF; CDR3 DNA: TGCGCCAGCAGCCCGCGGGGAGGGAACCGCCTAGAGACCCAGTACTTC
V gene: TRBV7-2; D gene: NA; J gene: TRBJ1-2; clone size: NA; CDR3 protein: CASSLALNDRLYGYTF; CDR3 DNA: TGTGCCAGCAGCCTAGCGTTAAACGACAGACTCTATGGCTACACCTTC
V gene: TRBV19; D gene: NA; J gene: TRBJ2-6; clone size: NA; CDR3 protein: CASSLRDGGAQSGANVLTF; CDR3 DNA: TGTGCCAGTAGTCTCCGGGATGGGGGGGCCCAGTCTGGGGCCAACGTCCTGACTTTC
V gene: TRBV2; D gene: TRBD2; J gene: TRBJ2-2; clone size: NA; CDR3 protein: CASRLAGMNTGELFF; CDR3 DNA: TGTGCCAGCAGACTAGCGGGGATGAACACCGGGGAGCTGTTTTTT